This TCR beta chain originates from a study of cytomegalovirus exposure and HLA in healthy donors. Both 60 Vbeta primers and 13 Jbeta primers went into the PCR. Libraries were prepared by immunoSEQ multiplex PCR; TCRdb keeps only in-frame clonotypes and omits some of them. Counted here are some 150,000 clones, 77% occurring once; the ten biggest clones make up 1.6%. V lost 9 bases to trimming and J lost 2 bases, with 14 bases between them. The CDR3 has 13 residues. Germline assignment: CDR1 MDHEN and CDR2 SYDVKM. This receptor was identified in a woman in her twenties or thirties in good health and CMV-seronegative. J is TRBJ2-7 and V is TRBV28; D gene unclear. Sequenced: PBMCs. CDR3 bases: TGTGCCAGTTTGTCTGGGCAGACCTACGAGCAGTACTTC. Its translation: CASLSGQTYEQYF.